This record covers a single TCR beta chain. The antigen remains undetermined. The entry originates in a study of T cell responses to AZD1222 COVID-19 vaccine. Overall study findings and caveats: Donors were largely white British and mainly female; clonal diversity was possibly underestimated.

Measured with immunoSEQ multiplex PCR; TCRdb has only the in-frame clones, and not every one. Of approximately 200,000 clones in the sample, approximately 93% were seen once. The sample consisted of peripheral blood, taken 28 days after the second AZD1222 dose. The TCR sequence derives from an adult who received the AZD1222 COVID-19 vaccine.

The CDR3 region has the DNA TGTGCCAGCGGGGCTAGGGGCAACAATGAGCAGTTCTTC. This encodes CASGARGNNEQFF. The rearrangement joins TRBV11-3 to TRBJ2-1; TRBD1 is a possible D gene (5 bases). CDR1 and CDR2 from the germline V gene are SGHNT and YENEEA. CDR3 length: 13 amino acids. V was trimmed by 8 bases and J by 5 bases, leaving 13 bases between them.